This record looks at one T cell receptor beta chain sequence and its context. A v3.0 immunoSEQ assay was performed at survey level. Sequencing used immunoSEQ multiplex PCR; TCRdb keeps in-frame clones, though not all of them. The data contain around 29,000 clones, approximately 95% of them seen just once; the ten biggest clones take up approximately 3%. These data belong to a study of long-term antiretroviral therapy in people with HIV. The CDR3 runs 17 residues. The V end was cut by 0 bases, the J end by 3 bases, with 15 bases between. Germline CDR1 and CDR2: SGHTA and FQGTGA. The starting material was unsorted PBMCs, obtained 5.3 years after starting antiretroviral therapy. The chain employs TRBV7-3 and TRBJ1-5; D uncertain. The sequence derives from a man between 50 and 59 years old with HIV. CDR3 in DNA: TGTGCCAGCAGCTTAACCATGTCCAGGAACCCCAATCAGCCCCAGCATTTT. This translates into CASSLTMSRNPNQPQHF.